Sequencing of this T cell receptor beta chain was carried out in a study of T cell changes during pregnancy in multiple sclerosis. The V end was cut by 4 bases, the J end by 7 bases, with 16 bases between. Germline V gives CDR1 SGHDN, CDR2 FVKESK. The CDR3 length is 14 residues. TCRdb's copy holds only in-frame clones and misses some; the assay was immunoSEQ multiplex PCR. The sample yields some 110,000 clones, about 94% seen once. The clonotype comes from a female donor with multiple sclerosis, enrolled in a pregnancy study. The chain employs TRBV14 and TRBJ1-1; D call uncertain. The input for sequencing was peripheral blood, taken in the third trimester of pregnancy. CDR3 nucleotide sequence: TGTGCCAGCAGCCGATCACAGAACGCCTTTGAAGCTTTCTTT. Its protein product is CASSRSQNAFEAFF.